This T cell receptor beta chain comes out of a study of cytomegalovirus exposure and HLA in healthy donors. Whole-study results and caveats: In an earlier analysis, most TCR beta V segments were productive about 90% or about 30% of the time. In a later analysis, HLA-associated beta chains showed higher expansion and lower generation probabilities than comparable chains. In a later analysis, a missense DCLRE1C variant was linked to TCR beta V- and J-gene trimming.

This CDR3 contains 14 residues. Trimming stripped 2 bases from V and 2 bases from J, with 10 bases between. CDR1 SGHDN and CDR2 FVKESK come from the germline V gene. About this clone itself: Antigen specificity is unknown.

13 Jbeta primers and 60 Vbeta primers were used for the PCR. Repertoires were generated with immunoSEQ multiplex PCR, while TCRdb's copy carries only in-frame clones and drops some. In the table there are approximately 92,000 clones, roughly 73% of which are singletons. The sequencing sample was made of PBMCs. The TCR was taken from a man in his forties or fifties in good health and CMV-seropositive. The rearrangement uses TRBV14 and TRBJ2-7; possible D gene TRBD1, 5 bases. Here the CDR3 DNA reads TGTGCCAGCAGCCAATCAGGGTTTGCCTACGAGCAGTACTTC. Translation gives CASSQSGFAYEQYF.